The 9 T cell receptor beta chains given below trace back to one sample, sequenced in a study of T cells in Graves' hyperthyroidism and ophthalmopathy. TCR beta CDR3 sequences were amplified from RNA transcripts. The HTBI set primed first-round TCR CDR3 RT-PCR. A single record per CDR3 protein comes from TCRdb applying MiXCR to the multiplex PCR reads. The top ten clones hold about a quarter of a sample with approximately 510,000 distinct CDR3 sequences, roughly 20% of them seen once. The sequenced sample was blood. These TCRs come from a man aged 18 to 29 with Graves' hyperthyroidism.

This clonotype was detected only once. The gene calls are TRBV28 and TRBJ1-2; possible D gene TRBD1, 5 bases. The CDR3 is made up of 14 amino acids. Looked up from germline, CDR1 is MDHEN and CDR2 is SYDVKM. The V and J ends lost 5 bases and 7 bases respectively, with 17 bases between them. CDR3 amino acids: CASSRTTEGFGYTF. The CDR3 DNA sequence: TGTGCCAGCAGTCGCACGACGGAGGGGTTTGGCTACACCTTC.

This clonotype was counted ten times or more. This chain connects TRBV11-2 to TRBJ1-3; D not certain. This CDR3 region has 15 residues. Trimming took 4 bases from V and 4 from J, leaving 14 bases between them. The germline gives CDR1 SGHAT, CDR2 FQNNGV. CDR3 coding DNA: TGTGCCAGCAGCTCACCGGTAGCTCGCGGAAACACCATATATTTT. Translated: CASSSPVARGNTIYF.

This clonotype showed up many times. This chain connects TRBV29-1 to TRBJ1-2; D unresolved. V lost 0 bases and J lost 8, with 13 bases in between. Germline CDR1 SQVTM, CDR2 ANQGSEA. This CDR3 contains 13 residues. The CDR3: CSVEDLTTRGYTF. CDR3 DNA sequence: TGCAGCGTTGAAGATCTGACTACTAGGGGCTACACCTTC. The complete variable domain, with remaining parts taken from reference TRBV29-1 and TRBJ1-2, reads SAVISQKPSRDICQRGTSLTIQCQVDSQVTMMFWYRQQPGQSLTLIATANQGSEATYESGFVIDKFPISRPNLTFSTLTVSNMSPEDSSIYLCSVEDLTTRGYTFGSGTRLTVV.

This clonotype was counted ten times or more. The CDR3 loop is CAWSFTGGDQPQHF. As DNA, the CDR3 is TGTGCCTGGAGTTTTACAGGGGGTGATCAGCCCCAGCATTTT. The chain joins TRBV30 to TRBJ1-5; TRBD1 aligns across 8 bases. CDR1 is GTSNPN, CDR2 SVGIG, per germline (reference sequence). The CDR3 spans 14 residues. V lost 2 bases and J lost 5; bases outside the gene matches: 5.

This clonotype showed up just a few times. The CDR3 loop is CASSLSGGAVNGYTF. CDR3 bases: TGTGCCAGCAGCTTATCAGGGGGCGCGGTTAATGGCTACACCTTC. V and J are TRBV7-2 and TRBJ1-2, with TRBD1 matching 8 bases. This CDR3 is built from 15 residues. CDR1 and CDR2 from the germline V gene are SGHTA and FQGNSA. Unmatched junction bases numbered 8, after V lost 2 bases and J lost 6 bases.

This clonotype was counted many times. The chain joins TRBV6-1 to TRBJ1-2; D gene unclear. The CDR3 runs to 14 residues. CDR1 and CDR2 (germline): MNHNS, SASEGT. Trimming took off 5 bases at V and 0 bases at J, with 10 bases between the two ends. The CDR3 loop reads CASSPIPANYGYTF. The CDR3, as DNA: TGTGCCAGCAGTCCCATACCAGCTAACTATGGCTACACCTTC.

In this sample, this clonotype turned up many times. The chain combines TRBV5-1 with TRBJ2-7, with 8 bases fitting TRBD1. The V gene's germline CDR1 is SGHRS and CDR2 YFSETQ. The CDR3 is 15 residues long. Losses at the gene ends were 3 bases for V and 5 bases for J; bases not matched to a gene: 10. Written as DNA, the CDR3 is TGCGCCAGCAGCTCGAGGACAGGGTTAATGAACGAGCAGTACTTC. This sequence encodes CASSSRTGLMNEQYF. Full variable domain (remainder filled in from reference TRBV5-1 and TRBJ2-7): KAGVTQTPRYLIKTRGQQVTLSCSPISGHRSVSWYQQTPGQGLQFLFEYFSETQRNKGNFPGRFSGRQFSNSRSEMNVSTLELGDSALYLCASSSRTGLMNEQYFGPGTRLTVT.

Ten or more counts support this clonotype. This rearrangement joins TRBV4-1 to TRBJ1-3; the D is unclear. Trimming shortened V by 0 bases and J by 4 bases, and 10 bases separated the two germline ends. CDR3 size: 15 residues. Looked up from germline, CDR1 is MGHRA and CDR2 is YSYEKL. CDR3 sequence: CASSQDPWAGNTIYF. CDR3 nucleotides: TGCGCCAGCAGCCAAGATCCTTGGGCAGGAAACACCATATATTTT.

This clonotype was observed many times. CDR3 residues: CAISGNKLLVGGATEAFF. The CDR3 DNA is TGTGCCATCAGTGGTAATAAGCTCTTGGTGGGGGGGGCCACTGAAGCTTTCTTT. The gene calls are TRBV10-3 and TRBJ1-1; a possible D gene is TRBD1 (6 bases). This CDR3 has 18 residues. V shed 4 bases and J shed 4 bases, with 25 bases lying between them. Germline lookup yields CDR1 ENHRY and CDR2 SYGVKD.